Here is one T cell receptor (beta chain) with its context. The data derive from a study of monozygotic twins with inflammatory bowel disease. Nested amplification of TCRalpha and TCRbeta cDNA involved two PCRs of around 15 and 9 cycles. TCRdb re-called the 5' RACE reads and shows each CDR3 protein once, DNA omitted. The clone table shows over 350,000 distinct CDR3 sequences, with the ten largest holding approximately 2.8%. Per the germline V gene, CDR1 is MDHEN and CDR2 is SYDVKM. The CDR3 contains 15 residues. Every single donor had a roughly 2.5 ml blood sample drawn. The V gene is TRBV28, the J gene TRBJ2-1; TCRdb's assignment of TRBD1 cannot be checked, as there is no DNA. The TCR was taken from a human donor with ulcerative colitis or Crohn's disease, or a healthy co-twin of an affected twin (not recorded which). The sample consisted of blood. Here the CDR3 reads CASSFIGQGVDEQFF.